This T cell receptor beta chain originates from a study of shared clonotypes between healthy human individuals. The study's findings and limits: Non-shared clonotypes were found to have lower generation probabilities than the clonotypes that were shared by all four of the sorted-subset donors. It was the few donors that limited the genetic and exposure-history diversity represented.

TCRdb's copy holds only in-frame clones and misses some; the assay was immunoSEQ multiplex PCR. The data show roughly 2.2 million clones, with around 90% seen just once and 0.3% to 0.45% held by the top ten. The CDR3 is 12 residues long. The ends were cut back, 8 bases at V and 5 bases at J, with 10 bases in the middle. CDR1 is KGHSH and CDR2 is LQKENI in the germline V gene. As to this clone: Its cognate antigen is unknown.

The receptor was isolated from a man aged 18 to 29 in good health. Some clones in this sample may be carry-over from other donors' samples. V is TRBV18 and J is TRBJ2-1; D gene ambiguous. The sample was naive CD4+ T cells from PBMCs. Subset here: CD45RA+ positively selected. CDR3 sequence (DNA): TGTGCCAGCCGACTGGCCGACAATGAGCAGTTCTTC. Translated: CASRLADNEQFF.